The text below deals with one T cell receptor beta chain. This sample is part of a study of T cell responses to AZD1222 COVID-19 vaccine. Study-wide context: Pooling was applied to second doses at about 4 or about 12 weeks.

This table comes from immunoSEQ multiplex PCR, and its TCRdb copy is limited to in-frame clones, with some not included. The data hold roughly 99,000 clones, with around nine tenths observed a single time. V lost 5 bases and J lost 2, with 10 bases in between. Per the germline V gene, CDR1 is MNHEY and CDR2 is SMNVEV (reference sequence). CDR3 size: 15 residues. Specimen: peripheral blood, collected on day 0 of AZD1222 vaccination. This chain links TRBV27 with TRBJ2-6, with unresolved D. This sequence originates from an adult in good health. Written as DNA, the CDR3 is TGTGCCAGCAGTCCCGCAGCTACTGGGGCCAACGTCCTGACTTTC. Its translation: CASSPAATGANVLTF. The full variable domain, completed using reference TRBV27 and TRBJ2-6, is EAQVTQNPRYLITVTGKKLTVTCSQNMNHEYMSWYRQDPGLGLRQIYYSMNVEVTDKGDVPEGYKVSRKEKRNFPLILESPSPNQTSLYFCASSPAATGANVLTFGAGSRLTVL.